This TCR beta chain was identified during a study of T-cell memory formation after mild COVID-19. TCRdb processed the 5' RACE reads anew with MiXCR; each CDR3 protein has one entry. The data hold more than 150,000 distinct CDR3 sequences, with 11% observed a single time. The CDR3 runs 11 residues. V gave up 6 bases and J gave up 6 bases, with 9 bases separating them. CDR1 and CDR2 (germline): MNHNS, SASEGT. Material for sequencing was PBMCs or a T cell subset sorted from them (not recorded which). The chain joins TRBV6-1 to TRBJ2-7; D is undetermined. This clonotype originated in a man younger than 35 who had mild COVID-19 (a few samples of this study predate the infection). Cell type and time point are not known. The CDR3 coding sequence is TGTGCCAGCAGACTTACCACCGAGCAGTACTTC. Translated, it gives CASRLTTEQYF.